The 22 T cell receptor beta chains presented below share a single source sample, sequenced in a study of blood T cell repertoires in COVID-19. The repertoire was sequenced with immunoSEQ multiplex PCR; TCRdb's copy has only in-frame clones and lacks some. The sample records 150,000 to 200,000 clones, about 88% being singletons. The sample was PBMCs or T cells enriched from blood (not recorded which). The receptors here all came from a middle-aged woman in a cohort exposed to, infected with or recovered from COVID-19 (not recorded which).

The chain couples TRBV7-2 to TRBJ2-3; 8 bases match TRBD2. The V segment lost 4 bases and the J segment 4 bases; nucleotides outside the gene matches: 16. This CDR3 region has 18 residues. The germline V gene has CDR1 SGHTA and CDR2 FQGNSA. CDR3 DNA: TGTGCCAGCAGCTCTCGACCCACTAGCGGAAGGAGGGCAGATACGCAGTATTTT. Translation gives CASSSRPTSGRRADTQYF.

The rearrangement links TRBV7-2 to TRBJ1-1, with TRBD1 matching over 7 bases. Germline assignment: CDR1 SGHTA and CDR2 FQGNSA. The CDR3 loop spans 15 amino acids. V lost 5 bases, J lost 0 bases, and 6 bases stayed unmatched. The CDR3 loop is CASSPGGQLNTEAFF. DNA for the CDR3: TGTGCCAGCAGCCCAGGGGGACAGCTGAACACTGAAGCTTTCTTT.

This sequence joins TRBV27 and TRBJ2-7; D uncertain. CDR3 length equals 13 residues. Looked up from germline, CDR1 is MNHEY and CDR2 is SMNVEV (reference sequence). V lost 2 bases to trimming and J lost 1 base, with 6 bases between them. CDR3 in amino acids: CASSLGPSYEQYF. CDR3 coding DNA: TGTGCCAGCAGTTTAGGGCCGTCCTACGAGCAGTACTTC.

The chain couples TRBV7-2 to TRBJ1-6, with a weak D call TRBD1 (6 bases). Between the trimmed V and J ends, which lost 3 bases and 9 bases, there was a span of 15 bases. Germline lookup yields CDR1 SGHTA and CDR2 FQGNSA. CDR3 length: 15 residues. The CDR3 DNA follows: TGTGCCAGCAGCTTCCAACAGGGAAGGGGTTCACCCCTCCACTTT. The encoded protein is CASSFQQGRGSPLHF.

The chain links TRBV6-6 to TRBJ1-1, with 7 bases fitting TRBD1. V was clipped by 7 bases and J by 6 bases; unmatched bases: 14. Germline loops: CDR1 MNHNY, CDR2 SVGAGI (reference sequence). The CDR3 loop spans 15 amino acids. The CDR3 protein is CASIFDREVNPEAFF. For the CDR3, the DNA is TGTGCCAGCATCTTTGACAGGGAAGTTAACCCTGAAGCTTTCTTT.

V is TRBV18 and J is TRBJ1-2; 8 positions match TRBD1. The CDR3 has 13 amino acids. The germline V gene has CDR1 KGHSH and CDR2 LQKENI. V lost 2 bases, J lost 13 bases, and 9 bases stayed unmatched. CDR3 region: CASSPEDRAPLTF. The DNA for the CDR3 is TGTGCCAGCTCACCAGAGGACAGGGCTCCCCTCACCTTC. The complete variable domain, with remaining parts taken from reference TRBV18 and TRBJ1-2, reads NAGVMQNPRHLVRRRGQEARLRCSPMKGHSHVYWYRQLPEEGLKFMVYLQKENIIDESGMPKERFSAEFPKEGPSILRIQQVVRGDSAAYFCASSPEDRAPLTFGSGTRLTVV.

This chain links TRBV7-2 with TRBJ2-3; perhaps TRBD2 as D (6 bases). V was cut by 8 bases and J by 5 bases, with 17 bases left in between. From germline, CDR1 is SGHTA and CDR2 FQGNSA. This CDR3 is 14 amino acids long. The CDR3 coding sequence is TGTGCCAGCCGAATGGCGGGGCCGGTAGATACGCAGTATTTT. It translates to CASRMAGPVDTQYF.

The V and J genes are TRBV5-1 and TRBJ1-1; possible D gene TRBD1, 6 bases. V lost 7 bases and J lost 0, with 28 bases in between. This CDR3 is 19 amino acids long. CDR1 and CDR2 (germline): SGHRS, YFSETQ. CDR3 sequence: CASRLTTDSMWTVNTEAFF. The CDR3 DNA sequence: TGCGCCAGCCGTCTCACGACGGATAGCATGTGGACAGTGAACACTGAAGCTTTCTTT.

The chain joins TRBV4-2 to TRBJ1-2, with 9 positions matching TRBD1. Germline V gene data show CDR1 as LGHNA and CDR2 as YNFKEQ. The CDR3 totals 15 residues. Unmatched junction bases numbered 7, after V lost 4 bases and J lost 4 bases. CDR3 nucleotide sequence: TGTGCCAGCAGCCGGCCCCTGGGACAGGGCTATGGCTACACCTTC. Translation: CASSRPLGQGYGYTF.

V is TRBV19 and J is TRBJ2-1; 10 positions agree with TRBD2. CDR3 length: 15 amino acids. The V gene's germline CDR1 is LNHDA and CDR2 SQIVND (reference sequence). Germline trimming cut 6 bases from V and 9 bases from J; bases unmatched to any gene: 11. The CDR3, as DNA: TGTGCCAGTAGGGGACCCGGGACTAGCGTTGGTGAGCAGTTCTTC. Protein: CASRGPGTSVGEQFF.

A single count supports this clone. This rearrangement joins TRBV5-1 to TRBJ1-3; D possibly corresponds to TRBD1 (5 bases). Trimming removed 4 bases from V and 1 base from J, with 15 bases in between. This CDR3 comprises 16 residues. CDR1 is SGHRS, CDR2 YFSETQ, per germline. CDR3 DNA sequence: TGCGCCAGCAGCCCGGACCCGACAGCTTCTGGAAACACCATATATTTT. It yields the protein CASSPDPTASGNTIYF.

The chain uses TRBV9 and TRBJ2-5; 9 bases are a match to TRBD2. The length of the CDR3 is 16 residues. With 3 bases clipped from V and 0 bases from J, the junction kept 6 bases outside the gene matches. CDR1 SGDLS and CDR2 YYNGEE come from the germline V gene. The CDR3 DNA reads TGTGCCAGCAGCGCCGGGACTAGCAGATACCAAGAGACCCAGTACTTC. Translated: CASSAGTSRYQETQYF.

The DNA for the CDR3 is TGTGCCAGCAGCTTACTGGGGGCAAGGACAGATACGCAGTATTTT. It codes for CASSLLGARTDTQYF. The chain employs TRBV11-2 and TRBJ2-3; tentatively, D is TRBD1 (6 bases). The length of the CDR3 is 15 residues. Trimming removed 2 bases at V and 3 bases at J, with 12 bases between. Germline V CDR1 and CDR2: SGHAT, FQNNGV.

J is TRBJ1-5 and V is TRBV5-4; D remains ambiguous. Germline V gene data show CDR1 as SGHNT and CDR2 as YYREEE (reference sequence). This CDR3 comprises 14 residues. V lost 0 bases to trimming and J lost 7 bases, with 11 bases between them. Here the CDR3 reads CASSLGTLGQPQHF. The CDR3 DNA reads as TGTGCCAGCAGCTTGGGGACTCTCGGGCAGCCCCAGCATTTT.

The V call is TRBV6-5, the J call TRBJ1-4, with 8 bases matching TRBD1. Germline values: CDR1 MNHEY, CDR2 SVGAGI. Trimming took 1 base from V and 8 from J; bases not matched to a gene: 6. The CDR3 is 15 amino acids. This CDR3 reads CASSYLYDRGEKLFF. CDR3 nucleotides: TGTGCCAGCAGTTACTTGTATGACAGGGGAGAAAAACTGTTTTTT.

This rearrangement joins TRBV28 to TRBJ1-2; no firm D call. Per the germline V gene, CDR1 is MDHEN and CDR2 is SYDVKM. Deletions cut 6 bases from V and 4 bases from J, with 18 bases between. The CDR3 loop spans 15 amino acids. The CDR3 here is CASRGSWRTIYGYTF. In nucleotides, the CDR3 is TGTGCCAGCAGGGGCAGTTGGCGAACCATCTATGGCTACACCTTC.

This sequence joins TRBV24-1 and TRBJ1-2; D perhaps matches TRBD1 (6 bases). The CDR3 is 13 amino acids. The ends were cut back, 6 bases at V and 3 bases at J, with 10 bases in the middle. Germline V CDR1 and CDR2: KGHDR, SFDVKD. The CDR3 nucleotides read TGTGCCACCAGTTCGCAGGGGCACTATGGCTACACCTTC. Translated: CATSSQGHYGYTF.

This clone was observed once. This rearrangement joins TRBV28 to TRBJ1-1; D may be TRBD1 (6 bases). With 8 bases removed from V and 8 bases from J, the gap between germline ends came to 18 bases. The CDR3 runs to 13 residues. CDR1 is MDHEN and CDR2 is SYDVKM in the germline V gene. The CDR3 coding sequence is TGTGCCAGCGTGAACAGGGCGAGGGGGGAAGCTTTCTTT. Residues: CASVNRARGEAFF.

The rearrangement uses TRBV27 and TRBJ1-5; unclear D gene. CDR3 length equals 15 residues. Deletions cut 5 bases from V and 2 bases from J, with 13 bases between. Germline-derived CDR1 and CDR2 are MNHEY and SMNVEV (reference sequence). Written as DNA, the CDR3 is TGTGCCAGCAGTGCGGGAAAATACGGCAATCAGCCCCAGCATTTT. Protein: CASSAGKYGNQPQHF.

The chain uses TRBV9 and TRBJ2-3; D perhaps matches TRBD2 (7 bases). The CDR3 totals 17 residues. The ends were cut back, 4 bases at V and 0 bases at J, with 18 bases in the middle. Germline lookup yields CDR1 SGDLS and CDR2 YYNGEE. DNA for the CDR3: TGTGCCAGCAGCCCTCGGGGGGCCCGACCTAGCACAGATACGCAGTATTTT. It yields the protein CASSPRGARPSTDTQYF.

This CDR3 reads CASSSRTGTTNEKLFF. In DNA, the CDR3 is TGTGCCAGCAGCTCTCGGACAGGCACAACTAATGAAAAACTGTTTTTT. This chain joins TRBV7-2 and TRBJ1-4, with TRBD1 identical over 7 bases. CDR1 is SGHTA and CDR2 is FQGNSA in the germline V gene. V lost 4 bases, J lost 0 bases, and 5 bases stayed unmatched. The CDR3 extends over 16 amino acids.

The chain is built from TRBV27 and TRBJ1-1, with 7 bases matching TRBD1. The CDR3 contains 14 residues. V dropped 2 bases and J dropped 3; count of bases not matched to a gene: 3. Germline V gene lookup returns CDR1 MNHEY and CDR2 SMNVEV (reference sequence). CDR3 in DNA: TGTGCCAGCAGTTTAGGGGACAGTTACACTGAAGCTTTCTTT. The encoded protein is CASSLGDSYTEAFF.